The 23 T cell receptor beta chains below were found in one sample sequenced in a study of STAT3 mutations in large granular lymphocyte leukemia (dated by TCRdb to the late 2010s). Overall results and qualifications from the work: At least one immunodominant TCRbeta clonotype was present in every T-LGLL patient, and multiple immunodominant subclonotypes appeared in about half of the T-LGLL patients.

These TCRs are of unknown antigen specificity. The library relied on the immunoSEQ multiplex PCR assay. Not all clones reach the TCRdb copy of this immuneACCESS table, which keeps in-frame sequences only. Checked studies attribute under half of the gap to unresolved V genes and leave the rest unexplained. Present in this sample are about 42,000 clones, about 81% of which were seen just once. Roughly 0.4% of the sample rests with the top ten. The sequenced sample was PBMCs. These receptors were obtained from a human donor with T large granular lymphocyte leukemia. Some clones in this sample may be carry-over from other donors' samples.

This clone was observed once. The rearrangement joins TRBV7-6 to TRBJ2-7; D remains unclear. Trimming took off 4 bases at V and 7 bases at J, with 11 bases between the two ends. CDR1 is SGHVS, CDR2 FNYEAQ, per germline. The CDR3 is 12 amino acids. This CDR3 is CASSSLTSEQYF. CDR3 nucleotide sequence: TGTGCCAGCAGCTCCCTAACCTCGGAGCAGTACTTC.

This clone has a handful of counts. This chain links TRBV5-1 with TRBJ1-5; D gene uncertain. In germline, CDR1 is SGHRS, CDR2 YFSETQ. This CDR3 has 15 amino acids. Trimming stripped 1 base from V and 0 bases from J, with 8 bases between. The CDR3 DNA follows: TGCGCCAGCAGCTTGTACGGGTCTAGCAATCAGCCCCAGCATTTT. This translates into CASSLYGSSNQPQHF. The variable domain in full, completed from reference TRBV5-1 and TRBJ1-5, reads KAGVTQTPRYLIKTRGQQVTLSCSPISGHRSVSWYQQTPGQGLQFLFEYFSETQRNKGNFPGRFSGRQFSNSRSEMNVSTLELGDSALYLCASSLYGSSNQPQHFGDGTRLSIL.

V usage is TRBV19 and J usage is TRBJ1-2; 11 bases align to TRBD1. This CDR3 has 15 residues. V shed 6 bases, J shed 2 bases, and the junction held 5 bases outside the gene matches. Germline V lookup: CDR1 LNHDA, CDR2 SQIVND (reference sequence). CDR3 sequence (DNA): TGTGCCAGTAGGCCCCGGACAGGGGGCAACTATGGCTACACCTTC. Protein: CASRPRTGGNYGYTF.

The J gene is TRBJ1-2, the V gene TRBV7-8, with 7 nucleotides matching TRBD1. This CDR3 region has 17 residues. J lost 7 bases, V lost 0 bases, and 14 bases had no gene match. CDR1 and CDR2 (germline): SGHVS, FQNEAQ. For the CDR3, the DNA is TGTGCCAGCAGCTTAGCTAGGTCGGTGACAGGGCACTCTGGCTACACCTTC. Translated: CASSLARSVTGHSGYTF.

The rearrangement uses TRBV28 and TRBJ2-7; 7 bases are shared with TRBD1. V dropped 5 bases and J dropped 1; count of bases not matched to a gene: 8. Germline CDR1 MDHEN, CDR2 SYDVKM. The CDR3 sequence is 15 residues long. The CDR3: CASSPTGTASYEQYF. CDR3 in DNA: TGTGCCAGCAGTCCGACCGGGACAGCGTCCTACGAGCAGTACTTC.

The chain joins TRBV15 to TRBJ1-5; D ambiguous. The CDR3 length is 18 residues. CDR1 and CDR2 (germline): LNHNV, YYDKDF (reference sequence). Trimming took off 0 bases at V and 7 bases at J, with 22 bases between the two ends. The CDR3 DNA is TGTGCCACCAGCAGAGATCGGGCGGCGACGGTTTCGGGGCAGCCCCAGCATTTT. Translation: CATSRDRAATVSGQPQHF.

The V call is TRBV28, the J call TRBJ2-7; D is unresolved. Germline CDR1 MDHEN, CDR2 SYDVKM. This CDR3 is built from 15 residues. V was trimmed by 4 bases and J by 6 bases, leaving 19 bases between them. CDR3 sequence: CASSSPATPRAEQYV. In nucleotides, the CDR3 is TGTGCCAGCAGTTCCCCAGCGACCCCTCGCGCCGAGCAGTACGTC.

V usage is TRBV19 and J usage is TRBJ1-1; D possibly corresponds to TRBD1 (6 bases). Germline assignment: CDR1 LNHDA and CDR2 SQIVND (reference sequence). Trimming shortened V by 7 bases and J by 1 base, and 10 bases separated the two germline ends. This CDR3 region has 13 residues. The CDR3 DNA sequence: TGTGCCAGTACACTACAGGGGAACACTGAAGCTTTCTTT. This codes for CASTLQGNTEAFF.

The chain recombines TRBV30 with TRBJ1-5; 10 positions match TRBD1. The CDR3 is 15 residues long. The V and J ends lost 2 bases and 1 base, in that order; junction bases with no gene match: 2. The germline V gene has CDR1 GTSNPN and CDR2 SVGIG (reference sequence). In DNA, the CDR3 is TGTGCCTGGAGTCCGACAGGGGGCAGCAATCAGCCCCAGCATTTT. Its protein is CAWSPTGGSNQPQHF.

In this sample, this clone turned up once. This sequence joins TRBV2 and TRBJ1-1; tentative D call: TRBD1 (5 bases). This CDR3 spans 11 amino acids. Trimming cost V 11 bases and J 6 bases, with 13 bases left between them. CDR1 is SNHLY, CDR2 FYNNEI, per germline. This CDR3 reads CASRDDSEAFF. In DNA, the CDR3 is TGTGCCTCCCGGGACGATTCTGAAGCTTTCTTT.

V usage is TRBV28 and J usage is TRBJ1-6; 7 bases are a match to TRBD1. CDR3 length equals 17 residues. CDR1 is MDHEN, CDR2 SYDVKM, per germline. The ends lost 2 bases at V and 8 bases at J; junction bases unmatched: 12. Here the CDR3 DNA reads TGTGCCAGCAGTTTACGAGTCGCCAGGGGGGGGGATTCACCCCTCCACTTT. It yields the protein CASSLRVARGGDSPLHF.

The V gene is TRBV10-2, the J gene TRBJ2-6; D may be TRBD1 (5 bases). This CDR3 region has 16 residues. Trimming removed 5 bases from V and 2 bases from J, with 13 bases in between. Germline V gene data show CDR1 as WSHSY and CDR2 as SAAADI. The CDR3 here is CASSREGRAGANVLTF. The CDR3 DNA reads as TGCGCCAGCAGTCGCGAAGGCAGGGCTGGGGCCAACGTCCTGACTTTC.

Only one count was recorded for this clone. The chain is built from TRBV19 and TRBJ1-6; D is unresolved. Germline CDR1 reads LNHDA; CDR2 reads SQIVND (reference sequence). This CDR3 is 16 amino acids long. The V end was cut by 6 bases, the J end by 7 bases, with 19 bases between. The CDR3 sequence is CASSQGPGIGNSPLHF. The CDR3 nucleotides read TGTGCCAGTAGCCAAGGGCCGGGGATAGGAAATTCACCCCTCCACTTT.

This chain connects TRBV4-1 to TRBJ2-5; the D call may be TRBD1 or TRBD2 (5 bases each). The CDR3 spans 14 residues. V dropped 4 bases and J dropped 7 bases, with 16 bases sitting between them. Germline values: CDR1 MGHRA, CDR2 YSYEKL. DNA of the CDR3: TGCGCCAGCAGCCGCCGGGACCTGAAGGGGACCCAGTACTTC. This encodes CASSRRDLKGTQYF.

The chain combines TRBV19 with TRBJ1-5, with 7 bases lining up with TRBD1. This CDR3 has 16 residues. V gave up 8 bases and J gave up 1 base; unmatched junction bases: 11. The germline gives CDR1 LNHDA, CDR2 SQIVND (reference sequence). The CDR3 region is CASVQGGVRSNQPQHF. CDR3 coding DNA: TGTGCCAGTGTTCAGGGGGGGGTAAGAAGCAATCAGCCCCAGCATTTT.

As DNA, the CDR3 is TGTGCCAGCAGCCAAGAACAAGTCTGGGGGGGTGAATGGGAAAAACTGTTTTTT. It yields the protein CASSQEQVWGGEWEKLFF. The rearrangement joins TRBV4-2 to TRBJ1-4, with TRBD1 as a possible D gene (5 bases). The CDR3 is 18 amino acids. V was clipped by 0 bases and J by 8 bases, with 22 bases between them. The germline V gene encodes CDR1 LGHNA and CDR2 YNFKEQ.

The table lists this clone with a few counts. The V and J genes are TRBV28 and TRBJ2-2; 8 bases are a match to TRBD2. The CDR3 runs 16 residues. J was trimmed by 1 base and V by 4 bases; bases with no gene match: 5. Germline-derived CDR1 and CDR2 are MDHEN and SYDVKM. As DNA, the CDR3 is TGTGCCAGCAGTTGGTTTGCGGGGGGGAACACCGGGGAGCTGTTTTTT. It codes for CASSWFAGGNTGELFF. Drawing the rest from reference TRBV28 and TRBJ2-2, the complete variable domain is DVKVTQSSRYLVKRTGEKVFLECVQDMDHENMFWYRQDPGLGLRLIYFSYDVKMKEKGDIPEGYSVSREKKERFSLILESASTNQTSMYLCASSWFAGGNTGELFFGEGSRLTVL.

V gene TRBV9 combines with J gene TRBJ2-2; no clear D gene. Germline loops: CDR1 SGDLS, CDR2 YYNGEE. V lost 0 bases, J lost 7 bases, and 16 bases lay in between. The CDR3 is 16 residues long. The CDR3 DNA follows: TGTGCCAGCAGCGTAGCCCGGTCTATCTTGGGCGGGGAGCTGTTTTTT. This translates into CASSVARSILGGELFF.

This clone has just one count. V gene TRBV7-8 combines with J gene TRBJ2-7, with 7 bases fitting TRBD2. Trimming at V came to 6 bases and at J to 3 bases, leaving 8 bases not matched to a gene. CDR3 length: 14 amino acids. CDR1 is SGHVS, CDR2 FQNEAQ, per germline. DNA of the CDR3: TGTGCCAGCAGGGGGGAGCGGGGCGGCTACGAGCAGTACTTC. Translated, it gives CASRGERGGYEQYF.

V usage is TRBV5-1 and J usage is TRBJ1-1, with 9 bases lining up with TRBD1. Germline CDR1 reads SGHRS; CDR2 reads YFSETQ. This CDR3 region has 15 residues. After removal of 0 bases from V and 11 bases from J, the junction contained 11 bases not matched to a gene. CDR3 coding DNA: TGCGCCAGCAGCTTGGACACCGGGACAGGGCAAGCGGCTTTCTTT. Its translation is CASSLDTGTGQAAFF. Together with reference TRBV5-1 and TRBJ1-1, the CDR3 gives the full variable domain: KAGVTQTPRYLIKTRGQQVTLSCSPISGHRSVSWYQQTPGQGLQFLFEYFSETQRNKGNFPGRFSGRQFSNSRSEMNVSTLELGDSALYLCASSLDTGTGQAAFFGQGTRLTVV.

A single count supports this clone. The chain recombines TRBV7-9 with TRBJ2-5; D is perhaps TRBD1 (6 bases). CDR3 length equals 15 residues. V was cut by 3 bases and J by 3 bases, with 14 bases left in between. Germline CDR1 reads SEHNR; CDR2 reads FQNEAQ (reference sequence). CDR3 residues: CASSLRVGQKETQYF. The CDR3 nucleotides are TGTGCCAGCAGCTTGCGAGTCGGACAGAAAGAGACCCAGTACTTC.

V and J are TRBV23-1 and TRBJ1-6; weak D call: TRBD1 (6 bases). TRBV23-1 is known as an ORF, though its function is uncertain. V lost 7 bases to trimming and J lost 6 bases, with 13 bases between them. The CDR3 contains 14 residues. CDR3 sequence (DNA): TGCGCCAGCACCGAGACAGGAAGTAATTCACCCCTCCACTTT. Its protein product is CASTETGSNSPLHF.

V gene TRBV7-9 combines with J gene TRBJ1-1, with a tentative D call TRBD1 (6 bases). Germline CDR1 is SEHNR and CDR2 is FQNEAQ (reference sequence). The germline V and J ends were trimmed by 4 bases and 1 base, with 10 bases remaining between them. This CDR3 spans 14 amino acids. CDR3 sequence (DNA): TGTGCCAGCAGCTCCGTACAGGGGAACACTGAAGCTTTCTTT. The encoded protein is CASSSVQGNTEAFF.